This is a list of T cell receptor beta chains from one sample in a study of CD8 T cells in Susac syndrome. TCRdb used MiXCR to reprocess the immunoSEQ multiplex PCR reads, holding one entry per CDR3 protein. Among around 200,000 distinct CDR3 sequences listed, about 95% were seen once. The sample comprised CD4+ T cells from PBMCs. The receptors were gathered from a human donor with multiple sclerosis. CDR3s include the opening cysteine and the closing phenylalanine or tryptophan. Fields, in order: J gene, V gene, clone size, D gene, CDR3 protein, CDR3 DNA. The D gene is left open where the match is weak. Clone sizes are given selectively: once, few, many, or a class where the clone is expanded.

TRBJ1-1 TRBV30 . TRBD1 CASRTGPNTEAFF TGTGCCTCCAGGACAGGGCCTAACACTGAAGCTTTCTTT
TRBJ2-7 TRBV20-1 . . CSASDQTGYEQYF TGCAGTGCTAGTGACCAGACAGGCTACGAGCAGTACTTC
TRBJ2-7 TRBV27 . . CASSPRRGEQYF TGTGCCAGCAGTCCTCGTCGGGGGGAGCAGTACTTC
TRBJ2-2 TRBV20-1 . . CSAPRGTNTGELFF TGCAGCGCCCCGCGGGGAACGAACACCGGGGAGCTGTTTTTT
TRBJ1-2 TRBV30 once . CAWSALAGGARGYTF TGTGCCTGGAGTGCCTTAGCGGGGGGGGCGCGAGGCTACACCTTC
TRBJ2-3 TRBV7-3 . TRBD2 CASSPTGGPRTDTQYF TGTGCCAGCAGCCCCACGGGGGGGCCACGCACAGATACGCAGTATTTT
TRBJ2-5 TRBV6-5 . . CATTGTTYRSQYF TGTGCCACAACCGGGACAACCTATCGGTCCCAGTACTTC
TRBJ1-5 TRBV20-1 . . CSAQGQANQPQHF TGCAGTGCACAAGGGCAGGCGAATCAGCCCCAGCATTTT
TRBJ2-7 TRBV30 . . CAWSPGDRSEQYF TGTGCCTGGAGCCCGGGGGACCGATCCGAGCAGTACTTC
TRBJ1-2 TRBV10-3 . . CAISDQQGAGGYTF TGTGCCATCAGTGATCAACAGGGTGCCGGGGGCTACACCTTC
TRBJ2-1 TRBV15 . . CATSGGGLYNEQFF TGTGCCACCAGTGGAGGGGGCCTCTACAATGAGCAGTTCTTC